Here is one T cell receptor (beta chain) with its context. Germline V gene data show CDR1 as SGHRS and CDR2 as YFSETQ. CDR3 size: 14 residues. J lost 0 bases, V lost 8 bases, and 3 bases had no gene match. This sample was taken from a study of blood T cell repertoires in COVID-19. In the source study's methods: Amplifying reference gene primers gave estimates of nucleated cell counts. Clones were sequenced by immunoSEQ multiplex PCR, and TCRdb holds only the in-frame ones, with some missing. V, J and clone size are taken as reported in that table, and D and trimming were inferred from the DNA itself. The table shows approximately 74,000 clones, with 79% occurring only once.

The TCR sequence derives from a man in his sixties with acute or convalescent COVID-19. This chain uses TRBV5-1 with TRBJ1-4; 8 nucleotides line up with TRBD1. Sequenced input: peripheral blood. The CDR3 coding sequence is TGCGCCAGTGGACAGGGCCCAACTAATGAAAAACTGTTTTTT. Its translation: CASGQGPTNEKLFF. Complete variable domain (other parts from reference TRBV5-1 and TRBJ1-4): KAGVTQTPRYLIKTRGQQVTLSCSPISGHRSVSWYQQTPGQGLQFLFEYFSETQRNKGNFPGRFSGRQFSNSRSEMNVSTLELGDSALYLCASGQGPTNEKLFFGSGTQLSVL.